The 18 T cell receptor beta chains in this list originate from one sample, sequenced in a study of blood T cell repertoires in COVID-19. Profiling relied on immunoSEQ multiplex PCR, and the TCRdb table lists in-frame clones only, not all of them. The table shows over 250,000 clones, with around 90% occurring only once. The material sequenced was PBMCs or T cells enriched from blood (not recorded which). The receptors derive from a woman aged 25-40 years who had recovered from COVID-19.

This chain joins TRBV6-2 or TRBV6-3 and TRBJ2-2; TRBD1 aligns across 7 bases. J gave up 4 bases and V 2 bases, and 10 bases lay outside the gene matches. This CDR3 comprises 17 residues. Per germline, CDR1 MNHEY and CDR2 SVGEGT. The CDR3 region has the DNA TGTGCCAGCAGTTACGGTCCCGAAGGGGGCTTCACCGGGGAGCTGTTTTTT. Protein product: CASSYGPEGGFTGELFF.

The rearrangement joins TRBV30 to TRBJ1-5; D may be TRBD1 (5 bases). CDR3 length: 18 residues. V shed 3 bases and J shed 2 bases, with 23 bases lying between them. The germline CDR1 and CDR2 sequences are GTSNPN and SVGIG (reference sequence). CDR3 coding DNA: TGTGCCTGGAGCTCGGGGGTCCGGGTCGGACTCGGCAATCAGCCCCAGCATTTT. It yields the protein CAWSSGVRVGLGNQPQHF. Full variable domain (rest looked up from reference TRBV30 and TRBJ1-5): SQTIHQWPATLVQPVGSPLSLECTVEGTSNPNLYWYRQAAGRGLQLLFYSVGIGQISSEVPQNLSASRPQDRQFILSSKKLLLSDSGFYLCAWSSGVRVGLGNQPQHFGDGTRLSIL.

V and J are TRBV11-3 and TRBJ1-6; 9 nucleotides agree with TRBD1. The CDR3 covers 18 residues. Per germline, CDR1 SGHNT and CDR2 YENEEA. The V and J ends lost 0 bases and 7 bases, in that order; junction bases with no gene match: 10. The CDR3 DNA is TGTGCCAGCAGCTTAGATCCGCCCGGGACAGGGTTGAATTCACCCCTCCACTTT. As protein: CASSLDPPGTGLNSPLHF.

The chain is built from TRBV5-1 and TRBJ1-1; D is perhaps TRBD1 (6 bases). This CDR3 contains 13 residues. The V end lost 0 bases, the J end lost 8 bases, and 11 bases lay between the germline ends. The V gene's germline CDR1 is SGHRS and CDR2 YFSETQ. The CDR3 loop reads CASSLVGAPEAFF. CDR3 sequence (DNA): TGCGCCAGCAGCTTGGTGGGGGCCCCCGAAGCTTTCTTT.

The V and J genes are TRBV5-1 and TRBJ2-3, with D tentatively TRBD2 (6 bases). Germline lookup yields CDR1 SGHRS and CDR2 YFSETQ. The CDR3 contains 15 residues. The germline V and J ends were trimmed by 5 bases and 3 bases, with 16 bases remaining between them. The CDR3 protein is CASREAGFRTDTQYF. CDR3 nucleotides: TGCGCCAGCAGAGAGGCGGGATTCAGGACAGATACGCAGTATTTT.

The chain uses TRBV7-2 and TRBJ1-5; D uncertain. CDR3 size: 13 residues. V was trimmed by 2 bases and J by 6 bases, leaving 8 bases between them. The V gene's germline CDR1 is SGHTA and CDR2 FQGNSA. Here the CDR3 reads CASSLMEGQPQHF. The CDR3 region has the DNA TGTGCCAGCAGCTTAATGGAGGGTCAGCCCCAGCATTTT.

The gene calls are TRBV9 and TRBJ2-1; 8 bases match TRBD2. V shed 4 bases and J 6 bases; nucleotides not matched to a gene: 3. Germline V CDR1 and CDR2: SGDLS, YYNGEE. The CDR3 is made up of 13 amino acids. The CDR3 DNA sequence: TGTGCCAGCAGCATAACTAGCGGCAATGAGCAGTTCTTC. It is translated as CASSITSGNEQFF.

About this clone itself: The junction differs from germline at one of its ends, possibly a read error. The chain employs TRBV6-4 and TRBJ1-1; D may be TRBD1 (5 bases). The CDR3 consists of 14 residues. Germline V gene lookup returns CDR1 MRHNA and CDR2 SNTAGT. The CDR3: CASSVRAWNSEAFF. DNA of the CDR3: TGTGCCAGCAGTGTCAGGGCCTGGAACTCTGAAGCTTTCTTT.

This clone came up once. The rearrangement joins TRBV9 to TRBJ2-2, with a possible D match to TRBD1 (6 bases). Germline V CDR1 and CDR2: SGDLS, YYNGEE. Trimming took off 4 bases at V and 2 bases at J, with 12 bases between the two ends. The CDR3 is made up of 15 amino acids. The DNA of the CDR3 is TGTGCCAGCAGCCCCCGACAGGACAACACCGGGGAGCTGTTTTTT. Translation: CASSPRQDNTGELFF.

The chain employs TRBV29-1 and TRBJ1-3, with D possibly matching TRBD1 (5 bases). The CDR3 runs to 13 residues. V was shortened by 5 bases and J by 2 bases, with 10 bases between the two germline ends. Germline CDR1 and CDR2: SQVTM and ANQGSEA. The CDR3 DNA reads as TGCAGCGTTTTCCCGGGGGCTGGAAACACCATATATTTT. This encodes CSVFPGAGNTIYF.

The V and J genes are TRBV5-6 and TRBJ1-5; D is possibly TRBD1 (6 bases). The CDR3 totals 16 residues. CDR1 and CDR2 (germline): SGHDT, YYEEEE. V lost 1 base and J lost 4, with 15 bases in between. In DNA form, the CDR3 reads TGTGCCAGCAGCTTGCGATTCGGGAGGGGGAATCAGCCCCAGCATTTT. This encodes CASSLRFGRGNQPQHF. Complete variable domain (other parts from reference TRBV5-6 and TRBJ1-5): DAGVTQSPTHLIKTRGQQVTLRCSPKSGHDTVSWYQQALGQGPQFIFQYYEEEERQRGNFPDRFSGHQFPNYSSELNVNALLLGDSALYLCASSLRFGRGNQPQHFGDGTRLSIL.

The chain uses TRBV6-2 or TRBV6-3 and TRBJ2-6; TRBD1 agrees at 7 bases. The germline V gene encodes CDR1 MNHEY and CDR2 SVGEGT. The CDR3 totals 18 residues. Trimming removed 0 bases from V and 0 bases from J; junction bases left unmatched: 5. CDR3 nucleotide sequence: TGTGCCAGCAGTTACTCGGGGGACAGACCCTCTGGGGCCAACGTCCTGACTTTC. Protein product: CASSYSGDRPSGANVLTF.

The rearrangement links TRBV30 to TRBJ2-2; D is perhaps TRBD2 (7 bases). The V and J ends lost 3 bases and 5 bases respectively, with 16 bases between them. Germline CDR1 reads GTSNPN; CDR2 reads SVGIG (reference sequence). This CDR3 contains 15 residues. In nucleotides, the CDR3 is TGTGCCTGGAGAGCAAGGGGGGGCCAGACCGGGGAGCTGTTTTTT. The encoded protein is CAWRARGGQTGELFF.

The V gene is TRBV28, the J gene TRBJ1-5, with D uncertain. The germline V gene encodes CDR1 MDHEN and CDR2 SYDVKM. CDR3 length: 14 amino acids. Trimming shortened V by 3 bases and J by 6 bases, and 12 bases separated the two germline ends. CDR3 coding DNA: TGTGCCAGCAGTTTGAACGGAGATTTTCAGCCCCAGCATTTT. Translating it yields CASSLNGDFQPQHF.

The chain recombines TRBV19 with TRBJ2-7, with D tentatively TRBD2 (6 bases). CDR1 LNHDA and CDR2 SQIVND come from the germline V gene (reference sequence). With 10 bases removed from V and 2 bases from J, the gap between germline ends came to 33 bases. This CDR3 spans 19 amino acids. DNA of the CDR3: TGTGCCACTCACTCCCCCGGGACTGTGAGTGGGGAGAGGGCCTACGAGCAGTACTTC. Its protein is CATHSPGTVSGERAYEQYF.

J is TRBJ2-1 and V is TRBV29-1, with D hard to call. Germline CDR1 and CDR2: SQVTM and ANQGSEA. The CDR3 has 11 residues. Trimming pared 4 bases from V and 4 bases from J, leaving 5 bases between. The CDR3 protein is CSVGRYNEQFF. The CDR3 coding sequence is TGCAGCGTTGGTCGGTACAATGAGCAGTTCTTC.

The genes are TRBV27 and TRBJ2-7, with 8 nucleotides matching TRBD1. The CDR3 extends over 15 amino acids. The junction had 11 bases not matched to a gene; V was cut back by 8 bases and J by 2 bases. Germline CDR1 MNHEY, CDR2 SMNVEV (reference sequence). The CDR3 DNA sequence: TGTGCCAGCGGCCTCAGGGGGCGGTCTACCTACGAGCAGTACTTC. Translating gives CASGLRGRSTYEQYF.

The V gene is TRBV5-1, the J gene TRBJ1-3, with D possibly TRBD1 on 5 matching bases. CDR1 SGHRS and CDR2 YFSETQ come from the germline V gene. Trimming stripped 4 bases from V and 6 bases from J, with 14 bases between. The CDR3 has 14 residues. The CDR3 nucleotides are TGCGCCAGCAGCCTTGGTAGCAGGGAAAACACCATATATTTT. Translating gives CASSLGSRENTIYF. Filled out from reference TRBV5-1 and TRBJ1-3, the complete variable domain reads KAGVTQTPRYLIKTRGQQVTLSCSPISGHRSVSWYQQTPGQGLQFLFEYFSETQRNKGNFPGRFSGRQFSNSRSEMNVSTLELGDSALYLCASSLGSRENTIYFGEGSWLTVV.